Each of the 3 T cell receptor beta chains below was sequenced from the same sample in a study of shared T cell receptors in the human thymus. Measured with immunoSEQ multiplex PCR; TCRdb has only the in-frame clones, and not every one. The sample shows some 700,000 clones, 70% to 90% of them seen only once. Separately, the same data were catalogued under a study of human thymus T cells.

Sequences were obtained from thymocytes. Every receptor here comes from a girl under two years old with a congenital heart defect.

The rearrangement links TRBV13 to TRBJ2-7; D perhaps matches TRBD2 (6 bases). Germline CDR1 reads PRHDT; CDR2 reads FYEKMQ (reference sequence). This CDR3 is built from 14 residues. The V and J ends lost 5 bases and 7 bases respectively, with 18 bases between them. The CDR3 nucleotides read TGTGCCAGCAGCCCTCCGGAGGGTTATGGTGAGCAGTACTTC. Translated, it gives CASSPPEGYGEQYF.

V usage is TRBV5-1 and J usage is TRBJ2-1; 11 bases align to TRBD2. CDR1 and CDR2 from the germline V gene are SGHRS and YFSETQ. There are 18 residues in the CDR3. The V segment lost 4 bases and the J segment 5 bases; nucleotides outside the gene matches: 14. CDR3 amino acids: CASSSYSSLAGGHNEQFF. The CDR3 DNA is TGCGCCAGCAGCAGCTATTCGAGTCTAGCGGGGGGTCACAATGAGCAGTTCTTC. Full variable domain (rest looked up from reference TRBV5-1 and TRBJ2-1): KAGVTQTPRYLIKTRGQQVTLSCSPISGHRSVSWYQQTPGQGLQFLFEYFSETQRNKGNFPGRFSGRQFSNSRSEMNVSTLELGDSALYLCASSSYSSLAGGHNEQFFGPGTRLTVL.

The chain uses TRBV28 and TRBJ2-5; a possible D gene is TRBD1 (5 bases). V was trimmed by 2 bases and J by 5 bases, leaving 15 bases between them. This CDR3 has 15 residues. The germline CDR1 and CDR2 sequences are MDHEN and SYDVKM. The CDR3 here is CASSLQGGNQETQYF. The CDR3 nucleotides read TGTGCCAGCAGTTTACAGGGTGGGAATCAGGAGACCCAGTACTTC.